This paragraph covers one T cell receptor (beta chain) sequence. Its antigen is not identified. This entry belongs to a study of cytomegalovirus exposure and HLA in healthy donors. Use of 60 Vbeta and 13 Jbeta primers characterized the PCR. This table comes from immunoSEQ multiplex PCR, and its TCRdb copy is limited to in-frame clones, with some not included. The table lists about 75,000 clones. Germline V gene lookup returns CDR1 SGHDT and CDR2 YYEEEE. This CDR3 has 17 residues. V lost 4 bases to trimming and J lost 3 bases; unmatched junction nucleotides: 12. Study-wide results and limits: Earlier analysis found most TCR beta V segments productive about 90% or about 30% of the time. A reported reduction in N-insertions relative to the roughly 710-donor mean was seen in an Asian-associated ancestry cluster in a later analysis.

The chain has TRBV5-6 and TRBJ2-2, with TRBD1 matching over 7 bases. The sample consisted of PBMCs. The source is a man aged 40-50 years in good health and CMV-seronegative. CDR3 in amino acids: CASSHTRQGGYTGELFF. The CDR3, as DNA: TGTGCCAGCAGCCATACTAGACAGGGCGGTTACACCGGGGAGCTGTTTTTT.